These 30 T cell receptor beta chains share one sample of origin, sequenced in a study of cytomegalovirus exposure and HLA in healthy donors. Amplification used 60 Vbeta primers and 13 Jbeta primers. TCRdb keeps only in-frame clones here, not all; method: immunoSEQ multiplex PCR. The table lists more than 90,000 clones, approximately 80% of them singletons. Specimen: PBMCs. The receptors here all came from a woman in her forties in good health and CMV-seronegative.

The CDR3 region has the DNA TGTGCCAGCACGTCAAGTCGGGAAGCTAACTATGGCTACACCTTC. Protein sequence: CASTSSREANYGYTF. The V and J genes are TRBV7-9 and TRBJ1-2; no definite D call. Germline CDR1 is SEHNR and CDR2 is FQNEAQ (reference sequence). The V gene lost 7 bases and the J gene lost 0 bases, with 15 bases spanning the gap. The CDR3 consists of 15 residues.

The chain uses TRBV19 and TRBJ2-7, with D tentatively TRBD2 (6 bases). The CDR3 is 14 residues long. Trimming cost V 6 bases and J 4 bases, with 16 bases left between them. CDR1 LNHDA and CDR2 SQIVND come from the germline V gene (reference sequence). CDR3 sequence reads: CASRRVAETYEQYF. The CDR3 coding sequence is TGTGCCAGTAGGCGAGTAGCGGAAACGTACGAGCAGTACTTC.

The sample holds a few counts of this clone. The genes are TRBV5-1 and TRBJ2-7, with D possibly matching TRBD1 (5 bases). Germline lookup yields CDR1 SGHRS and CDR2 YFSETQ. Trimming took 4 bases from V and 0 from J, leaving 17 bases between them. The CDR3 loop spans 16 amino acids. For the CDR3, the DNA is TGCGCCAGCAGCCTAGGTTTACACAGGTCCTCCTACGAGCAGTACTTC. It codes for CASSLGLHRSSYEQYF.

The V and J genes are TRBV7-2 and TRBJ1-5, with D unclear. This CDR3 is 15 amino acids long. Trimming removed 5 bases at V and 0 bases at J, with 11 bases between. Germline V lookup: CDR1 SGHTA, CDR2 FQGNSA. Here the CDR3 reads CASSQTGYSNQPQHF. For the CDR3, the DNA is TGTGCCAGCAGCCAAACGGGGTATAGCAATCAGCCCCAGCATTTT.

This chain connects TRBV27 to TRBJ1-5; 8 bases line up with TRBD1. The CDR3 totals 15 residues. Germline V gene sequence: CDR1 MNHEY, CDR2 SMNVEV (reference sequence). The junction had 9 bases not matched to a gene; V was cut back by 8 bases and J by 3 bases. The CDR3 sequence: CASGRQGAINQPQHF. The CDR3 bases are TGTGCCAGCGGACGGCAGGGGGCGATCAATCAGCCCCAGCATTTT.

This clone was detected only a few times. This rearrangement joins TRBV5-6 to TRBJ2-2; possibly TRBD1 for D (5 bases). Trimming left V 1 base short and J 0 bases short, with 7 bases between. This CDR3 comprises 15 residues. Germline V gives CDR1 SGHDT, CDR2 YYEEEE. This CDR3 reads CASSLQGPNTGELFF. The CDR3 region has the DNA TGTGCCAGCAGCTTGCAGGGCCCGAACACCGGGGAGCTGTTTTTT.

The chain is built from TRBV7-3 and TRBJ2-2; TRBD1 agrees at 10 bases. V shed 5 bases and J 6 bases; nucleotides not matched to a gene: 6. The CDR3 runs 15 residues. Germline assignment: CDR1 SGHTA and CDR2 FQGTGA. This CDR3 is CASSNLGQGAGELFF. The CDR3, as DNA: TGTGCCAGCAGCAACCTCGGACAGGGGGCCGGGGAGCTGTTTTTT.

The chain is built from TRBV27 and TRBJ2-1; possibly TRBD2 for D (5 bases). V lost 7 bases and J lost 9, with 22 bases in between. The length of the CDR3 is 15 residues. Germline V CDR1 and CDR2: MNHEY, SMNVEV (reference sequence). The CDR3 bases are TGTGCCAGCATCCCCGGAGGACGCAACCTCGGTGAGCAGTTCTTC. It encodes CASIPGGRNLGEQFF.

V gene TRBV7-9 combines with J gene TRBJ1-2, with 9 bases matching TRBD1. This CDR3 has 14 residues. After removal of 4 bases from V and 2 bases from J, the junction contained 2 bases not matched to a gene. Germline assignment: CDR1 SEHNR and CDR2 FQNEAQ (reference sequence). The CDR3 loop reads CASSSDRGNYGYTF. In DNA form, the CDR3 reads TGTGCCAGCAGCTCGGACAGGGGAAACTATGGCTACACCTTC.

A few counts support this clone. The chain recombines TRBV28 with TRBJ2-3; 11 bases match TRBD1. V lost 3 bases, J lost 4 bases, and 3 bases stayed unmatched. The germline V gene has CDR1 MDHEN and CDR2 SYDVKM. There are 15 residues in the CDR3. The CDR3 sequence: CASSFSGQGADTQYF. The CDR3 bases are TGTGCCAGCAGTTTTTCGGGACAGGGGGCAGATACGCAGTATTTT. Variable domain in full (rest from reference TRBV28 and TRBJ2-3): DVKVTQSSRYLVKRTGEKVFLECVQDMDHENMFWYRQDPGLGLRLIYFSYDVKMKEKGDIPEGYSVSREKKERFSLILESASTNQTSMYLCASSFSGQGADTQYFGPGTRLTVL.

The rearrangement uses TRBV7-2 and TRBJ2-1, with 7 bases lining up with TRBD2. The CDR3 runs 13 residues. Germline V gene sequence: CDR1 SGHTA, CDR2 FQGNSA. Germline trimming cut 3 bases from V and 12 bases from J; bases unmatched to any gene: 8. In nucleotides, the CDR3 is TGTGCCAGCAGCTTTAGAGGGAGGGTGACGCAGTTCTTC. Encoded protein: CASSFRGRVTQFF.

V usage is TRBV28 and J usage is TRBJ2-5, with TRBD2 identical over 8 bases. TRBJ2-7 matches the DNA end more closely, so the J call is doubtful. This CDR3 is 14 amino acids long. Looked up from germline, CDR1 is MDHEN and CDR2 is SYDVKM. CDR3 sequence reads: CASSPLSGSYEQYF. CDR3 sequence (DNA): TGTGCCAGCAGTCCCCTCAGCGGGAGTTACGAGCAGTACTTC.

This chain joins TRBV28 and TRBJ2-6; D gene ambiguous. The V gene lost 3 bases and the J gene lost 0 bases, with 3 bases spanning the gap. Germline loops: CDR1 MDHEN, CDR2 SYDVKM. The length of the CDR3 is 14 residues. DNA for the CDR3: TGTGCCAGCAGTTTTAACTCTGGGGCCAACGTCCTGACTTTC. Its translation is CASSFNSGANVLTF.

On this clone itself: Other nucleotide sequences from this sample produce the same CDR3. The chain combines TRBV6-6 with TRBJ2-1, with D maybe TRBD2 (5 bases). V was trimmed by 5 bases and J by 0 bases, leaving 5 bases between them. Germline V gives CDR1 MNHNY, CDR2 SVGAGI (reference sequence). The CDR3 runs to 13 residues. CDR3 sequence reads: CASSRDSYNEQFF. DNA for the CDR3: TGTGCCAGCAGTCGGGACTCCTACAATGAGCAGTTCTTC.

This clone was recorded a few times. The genes are TRBV9 and TRBJ2-1; 8 nucleotides line up with TRBD2. V shed 3 bases, J shed 2 bases, and the junction held 13 bases outside the gene matches. Germline V gene lookup returns CDR1 SGDLS and CDR2 YYNGEE. The CDR3 loop spans 18 amino acids. The CDR3 sequence: CASSASSGGSGTYNEQFF. For the CDR3, the DNA is TGTGCCAGCAGCGCCTCATCCGGAGGTAGCGGGACCTACAATGAGCAGTTCTTC.

The chain uses TRBV4-1 and TRBJ2-1; possibly TRBD1 for D (5 bases). Trimming took 0 bases from V and 8 from J, leaving 14 bases between them. The CDR3 is 15 amino acids. Looked up from germline, CDR1 is MGHRA and CDR2 is YSYEKL. The CDR3 coding sequence is TGCGCCAGCAGCCAAGATAGGGCAGGGATGGATGAGCAGTTCTTC. It yields the protein CASSQDRAGMDEQFF.

This clone has just a few counts. This chain joins TRBV19 and TRBJ2-5, with 7 bases that match TRBD1. The CDR3 has 12 amino acids. Trimming cost V 11 bases and J 4 bases; bases outside gene matches: 7. Looked up from germline, CDR1 is LNHDA and CDR2 is SQIVND (reference sequence). CDR3 sequence: CASGPGGETQYF. In DNA, the CDR3 is TGTGCCTCGGGCCCAGGGGGAGAGACCCAGTACTTC.

This rearrangement joins TRBV5-1 to TRBJ2-7; 9 bases line up with TRBD2. Germline V CDR1 and CDR2: SGHRS, YFSETQ. V lost 0 bases and J lost 7; bases outside the gene matches: 11. The CDR3 is 16 amino acids. Written as DNA, the CDR3 is TGCGCCAGCAGCTTGGGTGCGGGAGGGCTAGAAAGGGAGCAGTACTTC. The encoded protein is CASSLGAGGLEREQYF.

CDR3 in amino acids: CASSLPGQIYTF. CDR3 DNA: TGTGCCAGCAGCTTACCTGGACAGATCTACACCTTC. The rearrangement links TRBV7-2 to TRBJ1-2; perhaps TRBD1 as D (6 bases). The V end lost 2 bases, the J end lost 10 bases, and 11 bases lay between the germline ends. Germline lookup yields CDR1 SGHTA and CDR2 FQGNSA. This CDR3 region has 12 residues.

The chain recombines TRBV28 with TRBJ1-3, with no clear D. Germline-derived CDR1 and CDR2 are MDHEN and SYDVKM. This CDR3 comprises 15 residues. V was clipped by 5 bases and J by 0 bases, with 11 bases between them. The CDR3 DNA is TGTGCCAGCAGTATCCTAAAGAGCTCTGGAAACACCATATATTTT. Translating gives CASSILKSSGNTIYF. Based on the CDR3 plus reference TRBV28 and TRBJ1-3, the full variable domain is DVKVTQSSRYLVKRTGEKVFLECVQDMDHENMFWYRQDPGLGLRLIYFSYDVKMKEKGDIPEGYSVSREKKERFSLILESASTNQTSMYLCASSILKSSGNTIYFGEGSWLTVV.

The rearrangement joins TRBV5-1 to TRBJ2-1; 9 bases align to TRBD2. The CDR3 runs to 14 residues. The V gene's germline CDR1 is SGHRS and CDR2 YFSETQ. Unmatched junction bases numbered 7, after V lost 5 bases and J lost 7 bases. Here the CDR3 reads CASRPGTSQNEQFF. CDR3 nucleotides: TGCGCCAGCAGACCCGGGACTAGCCAAAATGAGCAGTTCTTC.

The J gene is TRBJ2-2, the V gene TRBV14; the match to TRBD2 covers 8 bases. This CDR3 comprises 14 residues. Germline values: CDR1 SGHDN, CDR2 FVKESK. V shed 8 bases, J shed 3 bases, and the junction held 5 bases outside the gene matches. DNA for the CDR3: TGTGCCAGCCAGCGGGGGAGGGACACCGGGGAGCTGTTTTTT. As protein: CASQRGRDTGELFF. The full variable domain, its missing parts supplied by reference TRBV14 and TRBJ2-2, is EAGVTQFPSHSVIEKGQTVTLRCDPISGHDNLYWYRRVMGKEIKFLLHFVKESKQDESGMPNNRFLAERTGGTYSTLKVQPAELEDSGVYFCASQRGRDTGELFFGEGSRLTVL.

CDR3 in DNA: TGCAGTGCTAGTCGGCAGGATGGCTACACCTTC. It codes for CSASRQDGYTF. This rearrangement joins TRBV20-1 to TRBJ1-2; D remains unclear. CDR1 and CDR2 (germline): DFQATT, SNEGSKA (reference sequence). The CDR3 consists of 11 residues. The V and J ends lost 3 bases and 6 bases respectively, with 8 bases between them.

About this clone: An end of the junction does not agree with germline; a read error may underlie this. The gene calls are TRBV4-3 and TRBJ2-5, with 8 positions matching TRBD1. CDR3 length: 13 residues. CDR1 is LGHNA, CDR2 YSLEER, per germline. DNA of the CDR3: TGCGCCAGCAGCCGTCTGGGTGCAGGGGGCCGGGACTTC. It translates to CASSRLGAGGRDF.

DNA of the CDR3: TGCGCCAGCACGGGGACTAGCGGGAGGATATCGACCGGGGAGCTGTTTTTT. This encodes CASTGTSGRISTGELFF. The chain joins TRBV10-1 to TRBJ2-2, with 15 nucleotides matching TRBD2. Germline V gives CDR1 WNHNN, CDR2 SYGVQD (reference sequence). There are 17 residues in the CDR3. V was pared by 7 bases and J by 5 bases, with 8 bases of the junction left unmatched.

The V and J genes are TRBV5-4 and TRBJ2-1, with 13 bases matching TRBD2. Germline V gene lookup returns CDR1 SGHNT and CDR2 YYREEE (reference sequence). J was trimmed by 4 bases and V by 5 bases; bases with no gene match: 12. There are 18 residues in the CDR3. CDR3 loop: CASSDKRGLAGRYNEQFF. Written as DNA, the CDR3 is TGTGCCAGCAGTGATAAGAGGGGACTAGCGGGGAGATACAATGAGCAGTTCTTC.

J is TRBJ1-3 and V is TRBV11-2, with a tentative D call TRBD1 (6 bases). Germline V gene lookup returns CDR1 SGHAT and CDR2 FQNNGV. CDR3 length: 15 residues. Trimming shortened V by 5 bases and J by 0 bases, and 11 bases separated the two germline ends. In nucleotides, the CDR3 is TGTGCCAGCAGCATCGGACAGACCTCTGGAAACACCATATATTTT. Protein: CASSIGQTSGNTIYF.

CDR3 loop: CASSLYGGDSYEQYF. CDR3 bases: TGTGCCAGCAGCTTATACGGGGGGGATTCCTACGAGCAGTACTTC. This sequence joins TRBV5-5 and TRBJ2-7; the match to TRBD2 covers 8 bases. This CDR3 has 15 amino acids. V was clipped by 2 bases and J by 1 base; unmatched bases: 5. Germline CDR1 SGHKS, CDR2 YYEKEE (reference sequence).

The rearrangement joins TRBV20-1 to TRBJ2-5; D gene ambiguous. CDR1 and CDR2 (germline): DFQATT, SNEGSKA (reference sequence). This CDR3 has 10 amino acids. V was pared by 5 bases and J by 5 bases, with 6 bases between. CDR3 residues: CSASGETQYF. DNA for the CDR3: TGCAGTGCTTCCGGGGAGACCCAGTACTTC.

The chain uses TRBV11-1 and TRBJ2-2; D gene uncertain. Trimming shortened V by 3 bases and J by 6 bases, and 11 bases separated the two germline ends. Per the germline V gene, CDR1 is SGHAT and CDR2 is FQDESV (reference sequence). The CDR3 sequence is 14 residues long. CDR3 residues: CASSFGPKAGELFF. DNA of the CDR3: TGTGCCAGCAGCTTTGGGCCGAAGGCCGGGGAGCTGTTTTTT. Variable domain in full (rest from reference TRBV11-1 and TRBJ2-2): EAEVAQSPRYKITEKSQAVAFWCDPISGHATLYWYRQILGQGPELLVQFQDESVVDDSQLPKDRFSAERLKGVDSTLKIQPAELGDSAMYLCASSFGPKAGELFFGEGSRLTVL.